Listed below are T cell receptor beta chains from one sample, sequenced in a study of regulatory T cells in long-lasting Graves disease. One entry per CDR3 protein, called by TCRdb with MiXCR from the multiplex PCR reads. This table holds hundreds of thousands of distinct CDR3 sequences, roughly 14% found once. This sample also appeared in a second study, on T cells in Graves' hyperthyroidism and ophthalmopathy.

Sample: peripheral blood mononuclear cells (PBMCs), taken at new diagnosis, from a patient treated with antithyroid drugs. These receptors were collected from a man aged 25-45 years with Graves disease. Both conserved end residues are part of each CDR3. The D gene is left open where the match is weak. Part of the rows lack a size; the others show once, few, many or a class for expanded clones.

cdr3_aa	cdr3_nt	v_call	clone_size	j_call	d_call
CSVGWTGNTIYF	TGCAGCGTCGGGTGGACTGGAAACACCATATATTTT	TRBV29-1	many	TRBJ1-3	NA
CAISDSTSTGNGYTF	TGTGCCATCAGCGACTCCACATCGACAGGGAATGGCTACACCTTC	TRBV10-3	NA	TRBJ1-2	TRBD1
CSGRDRGEKLFF	TGCAGCGGTCGGGACAGGGGCGAAAAACTGTTTTTT	TRBV29-1	NA	TRBJ1-4	TRBD1
CSAPRGTAYEQYF	TGCAGTGCACCCAGGGGGACAGCCTACGAGCAGTACTTC	TRBV20-1	many	TRBJ2-7	TRBD1
CASSQGLEKETQYF	TGTGCCAGCAGCCAGGGACTAGAAAAAGAGACCCAGTACTTC	TRBV7-9	many	TRBJ2-5	TRBD2
CASSSRDSPDTQYF	TGTGCCAGCTCATCCAGGGACTCGCCAGATACGCAGTATTTT	TRBV18	many	TRBJ2-3	NA
CASSVSWAYEQYF	TGTGCCAGTAGTGTGTCCTGGGCCTACGAGCAGTACTTC	TRBV19	few	TRBJ2-7	NA
CASSLGTRDLSLYF	TGTGCCAGCAGCTTGGGGACACGCGATCTTTCTTTGTACTTC	TRBV5-6	many	TRBJ2-7	NA
CASSYGYRGLAGGPDLGTDTQYF	TGTGCCAGCAGTTACGGCTACAGGGGACTAGCGGGAGGGCCGGATTTGGGCACAGATACGCAGTATTTT	TRBV12-3/TRBV12-4	few	TRBJ2-3	TRBD2
CASDWPEETQYF	TGTGCCAGCGACTGGCCCGAAGAGACCCAGTACTTC	TRBV6-1	many	TRBJ2-5	NA
CASSYAGGGMNTEAFF	TGTGCCAGCAGTTACGCTGGCGGAGGAATGAACACTGAAGCTTTCTTT	TRBV6-9	many	TRBJ1-1	NA
CASSYGTGEANEQFF	TGTGCCAGCAGTTACGGGACAGGGGAGGCCAATGAGCAGTTCTTC	TRBV6-2/TRBV6-3	many	TRBJ2-1	TRBD1
CASSLGQFFTDTQYF	TGTGCCAGCAGCCTCGGACAGTTCTTCACAGATACGCAGTATTTT	TRBV5-5	many	TRBJ2-3	NA
CAWSVVSTDTQYF	TGTGCCTGGAGTGTGGTGAGCACAGATACGCAGTATTTT	TRBV30	NA	TRBJ2-3	NA
CASSLAGLVSYNEQFF	TGTGCCAGCAGCTTAGCTGGACTAGTGTCCTACAATGAGCAGTTCTTC	TRBV7-8	many	TRBJ2-1	TRBD2
CASSYQGRQETQYF	TGTGCCAGCAGCTATCAAGGCAGACAAGAGACCCAGTACTTC	TRBV7-9	many	TRBJ2-5	NA
CASSLGSGDIQYF	TGTGCCAGCAGTCTAGGGTCTGGGGACATTCAGTACTTC	TRBV27	NA	TRBJ2-4	NA
CASARGRGDQPQHF	TGTGCCAGCGCTCGGGGAAGAGGGGATCAGCCCCAGCATTTT	TRBV27	many	TRBJ1-5	NA
CSVEEMGRGYGYTF	TGCAGCGTTGAAGAGATGGGCAGGGGCTATGGCTACACCTTC	TRBV29-1	NA	TRBJ1-2	NA
CATSDLGQQTDTQYF	TGTGCCACCAGTGATTTGGGACAGCAAACAGATACGCAGTATTTT	TRBV24-1	many	TRBJ2-3	NA